This T cell receptor beta chain was documented in a study of cytomegalovirus exposure and HLA in healthy donors. Libraries were prepared by immunoSEQ multiplex PCR; TCRdb keeps only in-frame clonotypes and omits some of them. The sample shows 300,000 to 350,000 clones, around 90% of them seen only once. Germline CDR1 MDHEN, CDR2 SYDVKM. The CDR3 runs 15 residues. V lost 10 bases and J lost 4, with 22 bases in between. This clonotype was sampled from a man aged 25-45 years in good health and CMV-seronegative. The sequencing sample was made of PBMCs. The chain links TRBV28 to TRBJ2-5, with a weak D call TRBD1 (6 bases). For the CDR3, the DNA is TGTGCCACCATCTCGCAGGGGACGGACGCAGAGACCCAGTACTTC. It codes for CATISQGTDAETQYF.